This T cell receptor beta chain originates from a study of shared clonotypes between healthy human individuals. Study as a whole: Those who served as donors were a couple of women and a few men between the ages of 18 and 49.

Per the germline V gene, CDR1 is MGHRA and CDR2 is YSYEKL. Trimming took 1 base from V and 0 from J, leaving 13 bases between them. CDR3 length equals 16 residues. Naive CD8 cells comprised CD45RO-negative, CCR7-positively selected cells, excluding terminally differentiated effector memory CD45RA+ cells. All donors were Caucasian adults living in Nashville, Tennessee. Genomic DNA belonging to each subset was distributed in equal measure over several immunoSEQ plates. Clones were read by immunoSEQ multiplex PCR, and TCRdb kept only the in-frame ones, dropping some. Of some 2 million clones in the sample, about 95% were seen once.

This sequence was found in a man between 18 and 29 years old in good health. The J gene is TRBJ2-7, the V gene TRBV4-1; D may be TRBD1 (6 bases). The specimen was naive CD8+ T cells sorted from blood. This chain's CDR3 is CASSQVGAPSSYEQYF. CDR3 in DNA: TGCGCCAGCAGCCAAGTGGGGGCCCCTAGCTCCTACGAGCAGTACTTC.